This entry describes one T cell receptor beta chain. This clonotype has a single count. Its specific antigen is unknown. Base qualities are not provided; no much larger clone lies one nucleotide away. A single read makes a weak case. This sample is part of a study of identical twins (dated by TCRdb to about 2016). About the study as a whole: The study deep-sequenced TCR alpha and beta repertoires from monozygotic twins, unrelated adults of various ages and cord blood to test whether fetal clonotypes persist. To rule out contamination, replicate twin experiments were performed at different times with different library preparation protocols.

Only healthy Caucasian donors were included. Three pairs of female monozygotic twins, all aged about 18 to 30 years, were included in the twin cohort. Peripheral blood mononuclear cells were the source from which RNA for the TCR libraries was isolated. The library was made by 5' RACE. TCRdb names Illumina HiSeq 2000 as the instrument used. A universal primer binding site was added through template switching, and the final cDNA carried a unique molecular identifier so that TCR cDNA molecules could be counted accurately. First-strand cDNA for TCR alpha and beta chains was synthesized from specific primers in the conserved constant-segment region. To control for contamination, every cDNA library carried two barcodes: a SMART-Mk sample barcode plus Illumina barcodes. TruSeq adapter sequences along with Illumina sample barcodes were introduced in two successive PCR steps. The TCR alpha and beta cDNA libraries were sequenced on the Illumina HiSeq platform using custom primers. Per the source publication's procedure: MiGEC processed the raw reads to extract unique molecular identifiers, while MiXCR was used to determine the CDR3 positions. Recombination models were inferred per individual with the repgenHMM and IGoR tools using an EM algorithm. Shared clonotype analysis was performed with the tcR package in R, normalizing sharing by the product of cloneset sizes. To study raw recombination without the effects of thymic and clonal selection, out-of-frame nonproductive sequences were analyzed. The public sequencing data were trimmed at Q25 with fastp and processed into clonotypes with MiXCR by TCRdb, which kept only in-frame beta chains. Merged by CDR3 protein, the rows form single entries marked with the most common genes and DNA. TCRdb's processing, not the authors', yielded these V and J calls. In all, the sample holds some 560,000 distinct CDR3 sequences, and around 9.6% of those were seen once. 2.5% to 3.5% of the sample belongs to the ten largest clones.

The CDR3 has 14 amino acids, counting the end cysteine and phenylalanine. The sequence is cut down to CDR3 DNA, 42 bases in frame from base 1. V ends up 5 bases short and J 10 bases short, with an unmatched junction base count of 6. From a lookup of the germline V gene, CDR1 and CDR2 are SGHNT and YENEEA. The paper as a whole reports these results and caveats: Zero-insertion analyses could be partly confounded by invariant T cells such as MAIT and iNKT, although diverse VJ usage argued against such confounding for most clonotypes. The excess sharing between twins in beta out-of-frame sequences was weaker because fewer shared sequences reduced the signal-to-noise ratio. Because the same donors could not be followed over many years, the conclusions depended on cross-sectional statistical analysis. Compared with coincidental sharing between unrelated individuals, an excess of low generation-probability sequences was observed among out-of-frame TCR alpha sequences shared between twins. Out-of-frame TCR alpha sharing in monozygotic twins was systematically underestimated by recombination models, whereas sharing between unrelated individuals was in agreement with the recombination models. Fewer insertions were carried by abundant cord blood beta clonotypes; a weaker similar trend was observed in young adult naive repertoires, while no such trend was observed in memory repertoires.

The data also belong to a second study, concerning yellow fever vaccine responses in identical twins. Looking at the second paper: The authors reported that the T cell response to vaccination in identical twins appeared partly convergent and partly personalized. Focusing on identical twins, the study followed the T cell clones that responded to the vaccine, and did so with precision.

The chain is made from TRBV11-3 and TRBJ2-1, with 12 bases matching TRBD2. The sample taken for sequencing was PBMCs. This TCR derives from a woman younger than 35 in good health. The CDR3 reads as follows: CASSQTGTSGEQFF. The DNA sequence is given as TGTGCCAGCAGCCAAACCGGGACTAGCGGGGAGCAGTTCTTC.